A single sample gave rise to the 7 T cell receptor beta chains below, sequenced in a study of shared clonotypes between healthy human individuals. Profiling relied on immunoSEQ multiplex PCR, and the TCRdb table lists in-frame clones only, not all of them. The sample consists of roughly 2.5 million clones, around nine tenths of them appearing once. Specimen: naive CD4+ T cells sorted from blood. Documented subset: CD45RA+ positively selected. The receptors derive from a young man in good health.

V usage is TRBV5-1 and J usage is TRBJ2-2; 7 bases align to TRBD2. The V gene's germline CDR1 is SGHRS and CDR2 YFSETQ. After removal of 4 bases from V and 5 bases from J, the junction contained 5 bases not matched to a gene. This CDR3 has 14 residues. For the CDR3, the DNA is TGCGCCAGCAGCGATGGGACTACGACCGGGGAGCTGTTTTTT. It encodes CASSDGTTTGELFF.

The chain joins TRBV5-4 to TRBJ2-5, with 12 bases fitting TRBD2. Looked up from germline, CDR1 is SGHNT and CDR2 is YYREEE (reference sequence). The CDR3 totals 19 residues. J lost 2 bases, V lost 0 bases, and 11 bases had no gene match. CDR3 coding DNA: TGTGCCAGCAGCTTGGGCCCTAGCGGGGGGGCCTACGGACAAGAGACCCAGTACTTC. Encoded protein: CASSLGPSGGAYGQETQYF. The complete variable domain, with remaining parts taken from reference TRBV5-4 and TRBJ2-5, reads ETGVTQSPTHLIKTRGQQVTLRCSSQSGHNTVSWYQQALGQGPQFIFQYYREEENGRGNFPPRFSGLQFPNYSSELNVNALELDDSALYLCASSLGPSGGAYGQETQYFGPGTRLLVL.

The chain links TRBV6-5 to TRBJ2-7; D not resolved. V lost 7 bases and J lost 5, with 18 bases in between. CDR1 and CDR2 (germline): MNHEY, SVGAGI. The CDR3 loop spans 14 amino acids. The CDR3 loop reads CASTRKPSWNEQYF. In DNA form, the CDR3 reads TGTGCCAGCACTCGGAAGCCCTCCTGGAACGAGCAGTACTTC.

V usage is TRBV14 and J usage is TRBJ2-1, with D possibly being TRBD1 or TRBD2 (5 bases each). This CDR3 comprises 17 residues. Germline-derived CDR1 and CDR2 are SGHDN and FVKESK. Trimming took 3 bases from V and 2 from J, leaving 17 bases between them. CDR3: CASSQRLDQGAYNEQFF. The CDR3 region has the DNA TGTGCCAGCAGCCAGAGATTAGACCAGGGAGCCTACAATGAGCAGTTCTTC.

As concerns this clone: In the same sample, other DNA sequences code for this CDR3. The V and J genes are TRBV29-1 and TRBJ2-3; TRBD1 agrees at 10 bases. The germline CDR1 and CDR2 sequences are SQVTM and ANQGSEA. The CDR3 runs 12 residues. The ends lost 7 bases at V and 6 bases at J; junction bases unmatched: 4. In DNA, the CDR3 is TGCAGCGCTGGGACAGGGGCGGATACGCAGTATTTT. Its translation is CSAGTGADTQYF.

This clone appeared a few times. V usage is TRBV18 and J usage is TRBJ1-1; D is unclear. From germline, CDR1 is KGHSH and CDR2 LQKENI. This CDR3 has 13 amino acids. V lost 7 bases to trimming and J lost 1 base, with 10 bases between them. CDR3 sequence reads: CASFTPENTEAFF. CDR3 DNA sequence: TGTGCCAGCTTCACCCCAGAGAACACTGAAGCTTTCTTT.

The V call is TRBV9, the J call TRBJ2-7; either TRBD1 or TRBD2 may supply D (5 bases each). Trimming left V 3 bases short and J 4 bases short, with 14 bases between. The CDR3 is 14 amino acids. From germline, CDR1 is SGDLS and CDR2 YYNGEE. This CDR3 reads CASSDRDAGYEQYF. CDR3 DNA sequence: TGTGCCAGCAGCGACCGGGACGCCGGTTACGAGCAGTACTTC.